Shown below are 29 T cell receptor beta chains from a single sample sequenced in a study of cytomegalovirus exposure and HLA in healthy donors. The PCR made use of 60 Vbeta and 13 Jbeta primers. Using immunoSEQ multiplex PCR, the repertoire was profiled, and TCRdb retains in-frame clones only, with some absent. The sample includes roughly 130,000 clones, around 74% of them seen just once. The sample consisted of PBMCs. Every receptor here comes from a woman in her 50s in good health and CMV-seropositive.

Here the CDR3 reads CASSPSPRDTQYF. CDR3 bases: TGTGCCAGCTCACCGAGCCCCCGAGATACGCAGTATTTT. The chain uses TRBV18 and TRBJ2-3; D is uncertain. CDR3 size: 13 residues. V was clipped by 3 bases and J by 5 bases, with 9 bases between them. Germline assignment: CDR1 KGHSH and CDR2 LQKENI.

Concerning this clone itself: The sample has other DNA sequences that encode this CDR3 too. V usage is TRBV13 and J usage is TRBJ1-6; possible D gene TRBD1, 5 bases. V was cut by 3 bases and J by 0 bases, with 9 bases left in between. CDR3 length equals 16 residues. Germline lookup yields CDR1 PRHDT and CDR2 FYEKMQ (reference sequence). The CDR3 protein is CASSLGGSSYNSPLHF. The DNA for the CDR3 is TGTGCCAGCAGCTTGGGGGGAAGCTCCTATAATTCACCCCTCCACTTT.

By share of the sample, this clone is medium-sized (0.01 to 0.1%). The rearrangement uses TRBV19 and TRBJ2-6; weak D call: TRBD1 (5 bases). Germline CDR1 is LNHDA and CDR2 is SQIVND (reference sequence). The V and J ends lost 3 bases and 0 bases respectively, with 9 bases between them. The CDR3 contains 16 residues. The CDR3 is CASSIGAYSGANVLTF. CDR3 DNA: TGTGCCAGTAGTATTGGGGCCTACTCTGGGGCCAACGTCCTGACTTTC.

The CDR3 nucleotides read TGTGCCAGTAGCGGACAGACGAACACTGAAGCTTTCTTT. It is translated as CASSGQTNTEAFF. The rearrangement uses TRBV19 and TRBJ1-1; weak D call: TRBD1 (6 bases). V was trimmed by 6 bases and J by 1 base, leaving 9 bases between them. The V gene's germline CDR1 is LNHDA and CDR2 SQIVND (reference sequence). This CDR3 comprises 13 residues.

The V gene is TRBV5-1, the J gene TRBJ2-3, with 8 bases matching TRBD2. V lost 0 bases and J lost 9; bases outside the gene matches: 6. The germline gives CDR1 SGHRS, CDR2 YFSETQ. CDR3 size: 14 residues. CDR3 in DNA: TGCGCCAGCAGCTTGGACCTTAGCGGGGCCACGCAGTATTTT. This translates into CASSLDLSGATQYF.

The gene calls are TRBV29-1 and TRBJ1-1; D is ambiguous. This CDR3 region has 13 residues. Germline V gene data show CDR1 as SQVTM and CDR2 as ANQGSEA. V was shortened by 6 bases and J by 4 bases, with 15 bases between the two germline ends. CDR3 in DNA: TGCAGCGTCCCCGGGATCACATCCACTGAAGCTTTCTTT. Translating it yields CSVPGITSTEAFF.

The CDR3 region has the DNA TGTGCCAGCAGCCCTGACAGACGGGAGCAGTACTTC. Protein: CASSPDRREQYF. J is TRBJ2-7 and V is TRBV14; D is possibly TRBD1 (5 bases). CDR1 and CDR2 (germline): SGHDN, FVKESK. The germline V and J ends were trimmed by 4 bases and 7 bases, with 11 bases remaining between them. CDR3 size: 12 residues.

This clone was seen a few times. V gene TRBV5-4 combines with J gene TRBJ1-1, with D possibly TRBD1 on 6 matching bases. Germline CDR1 reads SGHNT; CDR2 reads YYREEE (reference sequence). V lost 4 bases and J 0 bases, leaving 16 bases between the germline ends. The CDR3 covers 16 residues. The CDR3 here is CASSDRPDSLNTEAFF. The DNA for the CDR3 is TGTGCCAGCAGCGATCGTCCGGACAGCTTGAACACTGAAGCTTTCTTT.

This clone was found once. The chain has TRBV6-1 and TRBJ2-2; 10 bases fit TRBD2. The trim removed 5 bases at V and 6 bases at J, leaving 6 bases unmatched. Germline assignment: CDR1 MNHNS and CDR2 SASEGT. CDR3 length: 15 amino acids. The CDR3 DNA sequence: TGTGCCAGCAGTTGGCTAGCGGGAGACCCCGGGGAGCTGTTTTTT. It yields the protein CASSWLAGDPGELFF.

This sequence joins TRBV2 and TRBJ2-1, with D possibly being TRBD2 (7 bases). This CDR3 is built from 13 residues. With 6 bases removed from V and 7 bases from J, the gap between germline ends came to 13 bases. CDR1 and CDR2 from the germline V gene are SNHLY and FYNNEI. This chain's CDR3 is CASSGGRTNEQFF. The CDR3, as DNA: TGTGCCAGCAGCGGGGGGCGGACTAATGAGCAGTTCTTC.

The V call is TRBV7-8, the J call TRBJ1-5, with 9 bases matching TRBD1. Germline loops: CDR1 SGHVS, CDR2 FQNEAQ. Trimming cost V 2 bases and J 7 bases; bases outside gene matches: 3. The CDR3 covers 14 residues. CDR3 nucleotides: TGTGCCAGCAGCTTACCGGGACAGGGACAGCCCCAGCATTTT. It encodes CASSLPGQGQPQHF.

V usage is TRBV29-1 and J usage is TRBJ1-1; maybe TRBD1 (5 bases). This CDR3 contains 11 residues. V shed 2 bases and J shed 7 bases, with 8 bases lying between them. Germline CDR1 and CDR2: SQVTM and ANQGSEA. The CDR3 reads CSVERGGEAFF. Here the CDR3 DNA reads TGCAGCGTTGAAAGGGGAGGTGAAGCTTTCTTT.

This rearrangement joins TRBV19 to TRBJ2-7; 7 bases line up with TRBD2. The CDR3 loop spans 14 amino acids. Germline assignment: CDR1 LNHDA and CDR2 SQIVND (reference sequence). V was clipped by 3 bases and J by 0 bases; unmatched bases: 2. CDR3 bases: TGTGCCAGTAGTATGCTAGCGGACTCCTACGAGCAGTACTTC. This translates into CASSMLADSYEQYF. The whole variable domain, filled in from reference TRBV19 and TRBJ2-7, reads DGGITQSPKYLFRKEGQNVTLSCEQNLNHDAMYWYRQDPGQGLRLIYYSQIVNDFQKGDIAEGYSVSREKKESFPLTVTSAQKNPTAFYLCASSMLADSYEQYFGPGTRLTVT.

The chain is built from TRBV15 and TRBJ2-7; D perhaps matches TRBD2 (8 bases). This CDR3 has 17 amino acids. Germline CDR1 reads LNHNV; CDR2 reads YYDKDF (reference sequence). V gave up 0 bases and J gave up 7 bases, with 22 bases separating them. CDR3: CATSRELTGPPGGEQYF. Here the CDR3 DNA reads TGTGCCACCAGCAGAGAGCTGACAGGGCCACCGGGGGGGGAGCAGTACTTC. The whole variable domain, remainder taken from reference TRBV15 and TRBJ2-7, is DAMVIQNPRYQVTQFGKPVTLSCSQTLNHNVMYWYQQKSSQAPKLLFHYYDKDFNNEADTPDNFQSRRPNTSFCFLDIRSPGLGDTAMYLCATSRELTGPPGGEQYFGPGTRLTVT.

The chain combines TRBV5-6 with TRBJ2-5; D is unresolved. Between the trimmed V and J ends, which lost 4 bases and 1 base, there was a span of 11 bases. The CDR3 spans 14 residues. Germline CDR1 and CDR2: SGHDT and YYEEEE. The CDR3, as DNA: TGTGCCAGCAGCCCCCTATATGTCCAAGAGACCCAGTACTTC. Its protein product is CASSPLYVQETQYF.

The rearrangement links TRBV7-8 to TRBJ1-2; TRBD1 agrees at 10 bases. Germline V gives CDR1 SGHVS, CDR2 FQNEAQ. The CDR3 sequence is 16 residues long. V dropped 2 bases and J dropped 4; count of bases not matched to a gene: 7. The CDR3 DNA reads as TGTGCCAGCAGCTTAAATGTGGGACAGGGGATCTATGGCTACACCTTC. Protein sequence: CASSLNVGQGIYGYTF.

This clone was counted a few times. The V gene is TRBV6-5, the J gene TRBJ2-5; D perhaps matches TRBD1 (5 bases). Germline V lookup: CDR1 MNHEY, CDR2 SVGAGI. This CDR3 has 12 amino acids. The V end was cut by 5 bases, the J end by 5 bases, with 9 bases between. The CDR3 region is CASSPNRETQYF. The CDR3 region has the DNA TGTGCCAGCAGTCCTAACAGGGAGACCCAGTACTTC.

V usage is TRBV5-8 and J usage is TRBJ1-5, with TRBD1 as a possible D gene (5 bases). The CDR3 covers 13 residues. Germline assignment: CDR1 SGHTS and CDR2 YDEGEE. Trimming took off 0 bases at V and 11 bases at J, with 12 bases between the two ends. The CDR3 nucleotides are TGTGCCAGCAGCTTGGCCCAGGGCATGTCCCAGCATTTT. Translated, it gives CASSLAQGMSQHF.

The J gene is TRBJ2-1, the V gene TRBV2; 8 bases map to TRBD1. The CDR3 is 16 residues long. The germline gives CDR1 SNHLY, CDR2 FYNNEI. Unmatched junction bases numbered 5, after V lost 2 bases and J lost 2 bases. CDR3 coding DNA: TGTGCCAGCAGTGAACAGGGGGCTATCGCCTACAATGAGCAGTTCTTC. Residues: CASSEQGAIAYNEQFF.

This chain joins TRBV10-3 and TRBJ2-3; 8 positions agree with TRBD2. The germline CDR1 and CDR2 sequences are ENHRY and SYGVKD. Trimming took 7 bases from V and 0 from J; bases not matched to a gene: 3. This CDR3 comprises 14 residues. CDR3 amino acids: CAIKTGGSTDTQYF. DNA for the CDR3: TGTGCCATCAAGACGGGGGGGAGCACAGATACGCAGTATTTT.

In this sample, this clone turned up a few times. The chain couples TRBV11-3 to TRBJ2-7; D may be TRBD1 (5 bases). The CDR3 runs 15 residues. Germline V gene lookup returns CDR1 SGHNT and CDR2 YENEEA. Trimming removed 2 bases from V and 3 bases from J, with 14 bases in between. The CDR3: CASSLRSGFLYEQYF. In DNA form, the CDR3 reads TGTGCCAGCAGCTTACGTTCAGGGTTCCTCTACGAGCAGTACTTC.

The chain combines TRBV6-1 with TRBJ1-2, with D hard to call. The ends were cut back, 2 bases at V and 8 bases at J, with 9 bases in the middle. Germline CDR1 reads MNHNS; CDR2 reads SASEGT. The CDR3 covers 12 residues. Written as DNA, the CDR3 is TGTGCCAGCAGTGAAAGGACTATAGGCTACACCTTC. Translation gives CASSERTIGYTF.

The chain combines TRBV7-8 with TRBJ1-2, with no clear D. The germline gives CDR1 SGHVS, CDR2 FQNEAQ. V lost 5 bases and J lost 3, with 10 bases in between. The CDR3 contains 13 residues. CDR3 DNA sequence: TGTGCCAGCAGCCCCTCCGGGGACTATGGCTACACCTTC. This sequence encodes CASSPSGDYGYTF.

The chain recombines TRBV5-6 with TRBJ1-4; D is uncertain. The CDR3 is made up of 14 amino acids. Trimming left V 0 bases short and J 8 bases short, with 11 bases between. CDR1 and CDR2 from the germline V gene are SGHDT and YYEEEE. Here the CDR3 reads CASSLVGQAEKLFF. CDR3 sequence (DNA): TGTGCCAGCAGCTTGGTGGGTCAGGCAGAAAAACTGTTTTTT.

The genes are TRBV7-9 and TRBJ1-2, with 7 positions matching TRBD1. Trimming cost V 2 bases and J 0 bases; bases outside gene matches: 3. Looked up from germline, CDR1 is SEHNR and CDR2 is FQNEAQ (reference sequence). The CDR3 is 15 amino acids. CDR3 sequence (DNA): TGTGCCAGCAGCTTACGGACAGGCTCTAACTATGGCTACACCTTC. Protein sequence: CASSLRTGSNYGYTF.

This clone was found once. The chain carries TRBV5-1 and TRBJ1-4; D possibly corresponds to TRBD1 (5 bases). The germline V gene has CDR1 SGHRS and CDR2 YFSETQ. CDR3 length equals 14 residues. The V end lost 3 bases, the J end lost 5 bases, and 11 bases lay between the germline ends. For the CDR3, the DNA is TGCGCCAGCAGCTGGACAATCCCGAATGAAAAACTGTTTTTT. Its translation is CASSWTIPNEKLFF.

V is TRBV6-5 and J is TRBJ2-7, with TRBD1 matching over 8 bases. Germline V lookup: CDR1 MNHEY, CDR2 SVGAGI. The CDR3 runs to 11 residues. The J segment lost 3 bases and the V segment lost 8 bases, leaving 0 bases of the junction unmatched. The CDR3 protein is CASGTGYEQYF. CDR3 DNA sequence: TGTGCCAGCGGGACAGGCTACGAGCAGTACTTC.

This chain links TRBV4-2 with TRBJ2-1, with 8 bases fitting TRBD2. The CDR3 length is 16 residues. The germline V gene encodes CDR1 LGHNA and CDR2 YNFKEQ. The V gene end was trimmed by 1 base and the J gene end by 4 bases; junction bases not matched to a gene: 6. In nucleotides, the CDR3 is TGTGCCAGCAGCCAAGGGCACACTAGCGGTTACAATGAGCAGTTCTTC. This encodes CASSQGHTSGYNEQFF.

V gene TRBV30 combines with J gene TRBJ1-1; 8 nucleotides align to TRBD1. The trim removed 4 bases at V and 5 bases at J, leaving 12 bases unmatched. CDR1 GTSNPN and CDR2 SVGIG come from the germline V gene (reference sequence). There are 15 residues in the CDR3. The CDR3 nucleotides read TGTGCCTGGAATAGCCCTACAGGGGGGCGGACTGAAGCTTTCTTT. This codes for CAWNSPTGGRTEAFF.